This T cell receptor (beta chain) was recorded in a study of neurological immune-mediated disorders. Study outcomes and limitations: Across subjects, expanded clones had no CDR3 amino acid sequences in common, pointing to private repertoires in all groups.

Use was made of about 1 million CD4+ or CD8+ T cells in sorted libraries. Using its own MiXCR run on the 5' RACE reads, TCRdb lists one record per CDR3 protein. Here the sample spans about 55,000 distinct CDR3 sequences, 4% being singletons. CDR1 is SGDLS and CDR2 is YYNGEE in the germline V gene. Trimming shortened V by 0 bases and J by 6 bases, and 5 bases separated the two germline ends. The CDR3 runs to 12 residues. Many counts were recorded for this clonotype. The antigen remains unidentified. This chain joins TRBV9 and TRBJ2-3; D unclear. Material: CD4+ T cells from blood. This receptor was obtained from a woman aged 35 to 49 with multiple sclerosis. The CDR3 spells CASSVGPDTQYF. The CDR3 bases are TGTGCCAGCAGCGTAGGACCTGATACGCAGTATTTT. Full variable domain (remainder filled in from reference TRBV9 and TRBJ2-3): DSGVTQTPKHLITATGQRVTLRCSPRSGDLSVYWYQQSLDQGLQFLIQYYNGEERAKGNILERFSAQQFPDLHSELNLSSLELGDSALYFCASSVGPDTQYFGPGTRLTVL.